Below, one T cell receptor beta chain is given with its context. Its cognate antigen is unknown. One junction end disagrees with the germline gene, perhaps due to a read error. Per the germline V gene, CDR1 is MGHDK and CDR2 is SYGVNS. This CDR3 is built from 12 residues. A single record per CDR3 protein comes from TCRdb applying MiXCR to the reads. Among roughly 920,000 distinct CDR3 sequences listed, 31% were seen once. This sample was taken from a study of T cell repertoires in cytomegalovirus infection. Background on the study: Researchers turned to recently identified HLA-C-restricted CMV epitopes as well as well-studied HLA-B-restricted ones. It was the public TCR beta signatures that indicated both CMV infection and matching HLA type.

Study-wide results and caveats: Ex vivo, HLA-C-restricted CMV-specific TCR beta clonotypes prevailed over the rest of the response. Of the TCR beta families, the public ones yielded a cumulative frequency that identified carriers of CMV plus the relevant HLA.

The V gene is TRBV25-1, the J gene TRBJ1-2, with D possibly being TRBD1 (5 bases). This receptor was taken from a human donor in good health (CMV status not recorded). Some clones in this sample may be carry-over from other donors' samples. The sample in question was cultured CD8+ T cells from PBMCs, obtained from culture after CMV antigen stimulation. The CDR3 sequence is CVSSAGTRGYTF. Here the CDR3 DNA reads TGTGTCAGCAGTGCCGGGACCCGAGGCTACACCTTC.